The present T cell receptor (beta chain) was sequenced within a study of shared clonotypes between healthy human individuals. In the study overall: Three CD4 naive, three CD4 memory, two CD8 naive and one CD8 memory plate were used per donor.

V gave up 3 bases and J gave up 5 bases, with 10 bases separating them. Germline V gives CDR1 WNHNN, CDR2 SYGVQD (reference sequence). The CDR3 loop spans 14 amino acids. The sample holds a few counts of this clone. Naive CD8 cells comprised CD45RO-negative, CCR7-positively selected cells, excluding terminally differentiated effector memory CD45RA+ cells. The input for sorted-subset replicate PCRs was approximately 190 ng DNA, about 30,000 T cell genomes. The method was immunoSEQ multiplex PCR; TCRdb's version includes in-frame clones alone and lacks a portion of them. The sample contains hundreds of thousands of clones, under 95% of which appear only once.

The source is a man aged 25 to 45 in good health. Sequenced material: naive CD8+ T cells sorted from blood. The genes are TRBV10-1 and TRBJ2-2; D gene unclear. Written as DNA, the CDR3 is TGCGCCAGCAGTGAAAGAGTAGTAACCGGGGAGCTGTTTTTT. Translating it yields CASSERVVTGELFF.